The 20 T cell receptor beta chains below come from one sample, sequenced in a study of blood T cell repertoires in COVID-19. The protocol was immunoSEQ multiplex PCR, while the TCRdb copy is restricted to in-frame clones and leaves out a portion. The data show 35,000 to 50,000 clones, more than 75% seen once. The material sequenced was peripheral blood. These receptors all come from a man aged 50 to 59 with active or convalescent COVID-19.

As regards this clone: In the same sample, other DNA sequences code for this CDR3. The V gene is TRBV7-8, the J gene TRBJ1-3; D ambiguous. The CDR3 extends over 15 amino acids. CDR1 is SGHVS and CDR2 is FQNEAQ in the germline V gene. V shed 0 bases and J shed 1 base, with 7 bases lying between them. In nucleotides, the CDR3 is TGTGCCAGCAGCTTAGCGGCGGATTCTGGAAACACCATATATTTT. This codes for CASSLAADSGNTIYF.

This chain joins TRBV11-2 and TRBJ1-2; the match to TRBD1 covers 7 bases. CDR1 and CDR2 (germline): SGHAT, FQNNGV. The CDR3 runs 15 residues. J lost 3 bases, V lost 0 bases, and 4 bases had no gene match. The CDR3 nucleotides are TGTGCCAGCAGCTTAGACCGACAGGGCCACTATGGCTACACCTTC. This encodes CASSLDRQGHYGYTF. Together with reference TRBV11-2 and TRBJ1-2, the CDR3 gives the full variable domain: EAGVAQSPRYKIIEKRQSVAFWCNPISGHATLYWYQQILGQGPKLLIQFQNNGVVDDSQLPKDRFSAERLKGVDSTLKIQPAKLEDSAVYLCASSLDRQGHYGYTFGSGTRLTVV.

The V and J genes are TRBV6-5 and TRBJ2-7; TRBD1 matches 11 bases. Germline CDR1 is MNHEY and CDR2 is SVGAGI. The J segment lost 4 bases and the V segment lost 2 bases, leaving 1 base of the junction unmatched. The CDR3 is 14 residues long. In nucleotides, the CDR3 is TGTGCCAGCAGTTACGGACAGGGGGCTTACGAGCAGTACTTC. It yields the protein CASSYGQGAYEQYF.

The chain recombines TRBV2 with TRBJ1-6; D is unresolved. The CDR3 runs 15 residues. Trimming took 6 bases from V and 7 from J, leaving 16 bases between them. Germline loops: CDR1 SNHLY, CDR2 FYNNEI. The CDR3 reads CASRAGIGLNSPLHF. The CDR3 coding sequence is TGTGCCAGCAGAGCCGGGATAGGGCTGAATTCACCCCTCCACTTT. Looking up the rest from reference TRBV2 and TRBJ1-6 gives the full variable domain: EPEVTQTPSHQVTQMGQEVILRCVPISNHLYFYWYRQILGQKVEFLVSFYNNEISEKSEIFDDQFSVERPDGSNFTLKIRSTKLEDSAMYFCASRAGIGLNSPLHFGNGTRLTVT.

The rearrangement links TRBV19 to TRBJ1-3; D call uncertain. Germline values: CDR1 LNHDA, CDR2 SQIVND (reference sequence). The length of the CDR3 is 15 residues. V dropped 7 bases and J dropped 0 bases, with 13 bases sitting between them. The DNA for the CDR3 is TGTGCCAGTATCTCGGGAGATAGCTCTGGAAACACCATATATTTT. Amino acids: CASISGDSSGNTIYF.

This CDR3 reads CASSLAQGLNTEAFF. CDR3 nucleotide sequence: TGTGCCAGCAGCTTAGCGCAGGGGTTAAACACTGAAGCTTTCTTT. The chain combines TRBV7-9 with TRBJ1-1, with D possibly TRBD1 on 6 matching bases. The CDR3 runs 15 residues. V gave up 0 bases and J gave up 2 bases, with 10 bases separating them. Germline values: CDR1 SEHNR, CDR2 FQNEAQ (reference sequence). Using reference TRBV7-9 and TRBJ1-1 for the parts outside the CDR3, the full variable domain is DTGVSQNPRHKITKRGQNVTFRCDPISEHNRLYWYRQTLGQGPEFLTYFQNEAQLEKSRLLSDRFSAERPKGSFSTLEIQRTEQGDSAMYLCASSLAQGLNTEAFFGQGTRLTVV.

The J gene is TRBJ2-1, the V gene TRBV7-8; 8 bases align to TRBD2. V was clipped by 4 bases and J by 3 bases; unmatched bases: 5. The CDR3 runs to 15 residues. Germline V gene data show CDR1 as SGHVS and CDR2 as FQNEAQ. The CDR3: CASSSSGGGYNEQFF. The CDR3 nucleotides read TGTGCCAGCAGCTCCTCCGGGGGGGGCTACAATGAGCAGTTCTTC.

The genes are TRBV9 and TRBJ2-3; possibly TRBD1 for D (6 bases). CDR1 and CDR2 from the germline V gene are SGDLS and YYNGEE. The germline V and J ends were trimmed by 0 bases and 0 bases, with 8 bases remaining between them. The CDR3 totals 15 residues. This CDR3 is CASSVATGSTDTQYF. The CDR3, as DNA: TGTGCCAGCAGCGTAGCCACAGGGAGCACAGATACGCAGTATTTT.

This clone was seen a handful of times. CDR3 amino acids: CASSLYRTANTEAFF. CDR3 coding DNA: TGCGCCAGCAGCTTGTATAGGACAGCCAACACTGAAGCTTTCTTT. The rearrangement joins TRBV5-1 to TRBJ1-1; perhaps TRBD1 as D (6 bases). V shed 1 base and J shed 2 bases, with 12 bases lying between them. The CDR3 contains 15 residues. CDR1 is SGHRS and CDR2 is YFSETQ in the germline V gene.

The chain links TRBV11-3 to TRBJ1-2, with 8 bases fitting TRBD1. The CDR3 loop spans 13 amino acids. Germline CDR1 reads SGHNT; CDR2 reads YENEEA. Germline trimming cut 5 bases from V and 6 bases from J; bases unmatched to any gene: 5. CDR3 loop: CASSTQTGDGYTF. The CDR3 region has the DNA TGTGCCAGCAGCACACAGACAGGGGATGGCTACACCTTC.

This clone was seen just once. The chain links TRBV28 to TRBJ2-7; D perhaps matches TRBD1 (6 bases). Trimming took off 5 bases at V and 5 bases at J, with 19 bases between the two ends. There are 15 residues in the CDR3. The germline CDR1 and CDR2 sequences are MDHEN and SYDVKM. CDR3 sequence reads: CASSPGWNRAHEQYF. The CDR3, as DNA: TGTGCCAGCAGTCCGGGATGGAACAGGGCCCACGAGCAGTACTTC.

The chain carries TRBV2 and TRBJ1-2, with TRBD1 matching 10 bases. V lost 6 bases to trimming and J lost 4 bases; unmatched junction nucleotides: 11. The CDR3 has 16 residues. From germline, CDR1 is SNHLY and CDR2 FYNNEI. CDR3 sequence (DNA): TGTGCCAGCAGCGCCGGGACAGGGGCAACCTCCTATGGCTACACCTTC. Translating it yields CASSAGTGATSYGYTF.

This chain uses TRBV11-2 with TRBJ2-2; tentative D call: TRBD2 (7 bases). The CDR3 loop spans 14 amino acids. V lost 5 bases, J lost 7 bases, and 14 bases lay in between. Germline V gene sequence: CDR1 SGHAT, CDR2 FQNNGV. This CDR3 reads CASSRPGGGGELFF. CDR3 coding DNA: TGTGCCAGCAGCCGCCCGGGGGGCGGCGGGGAGCTGTTTTTT.

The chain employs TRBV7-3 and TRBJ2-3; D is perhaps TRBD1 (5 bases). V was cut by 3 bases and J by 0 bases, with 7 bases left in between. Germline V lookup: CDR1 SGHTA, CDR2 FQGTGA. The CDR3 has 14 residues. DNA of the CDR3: TGTGCCAGCAGCTTCCAGGGTAGCACAGATACGCAGTATTTT. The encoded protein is CASSFQGSTDTQYF.

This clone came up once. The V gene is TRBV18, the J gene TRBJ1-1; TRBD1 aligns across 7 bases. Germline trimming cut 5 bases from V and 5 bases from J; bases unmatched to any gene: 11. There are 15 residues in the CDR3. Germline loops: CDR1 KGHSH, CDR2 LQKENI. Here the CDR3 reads CASSTSDRARTEAFF. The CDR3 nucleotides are TGTGCCAGCTCAACGTCCGACAGGGCTCGGACTGAAGCTTTCTTT.

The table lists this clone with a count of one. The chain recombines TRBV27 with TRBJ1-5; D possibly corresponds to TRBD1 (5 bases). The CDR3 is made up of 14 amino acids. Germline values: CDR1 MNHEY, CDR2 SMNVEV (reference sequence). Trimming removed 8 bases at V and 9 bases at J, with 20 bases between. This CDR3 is CASQTVSSRGPQHF. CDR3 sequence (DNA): TGTGCCAGCCAGACAGTATCAAGTCGAGGGCCCCAGCATTTT.

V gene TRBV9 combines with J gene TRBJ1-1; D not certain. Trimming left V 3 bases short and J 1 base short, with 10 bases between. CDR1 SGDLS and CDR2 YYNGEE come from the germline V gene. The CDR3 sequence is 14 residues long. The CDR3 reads CASSGDYQNTEAFF. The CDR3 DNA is TGTGCCAGCAGCGGAGACTACCAGAACACTGAAGCTTTCTTT.

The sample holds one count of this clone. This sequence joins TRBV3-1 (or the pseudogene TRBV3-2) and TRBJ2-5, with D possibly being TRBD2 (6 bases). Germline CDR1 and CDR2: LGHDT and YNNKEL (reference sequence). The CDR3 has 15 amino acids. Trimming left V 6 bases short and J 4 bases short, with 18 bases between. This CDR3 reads CASSPSRGVRETQYF. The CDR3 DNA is TGTGCCAGCAGTCCCTCGCGCGGGGTTCGAGAGACCCAGTACTTC.

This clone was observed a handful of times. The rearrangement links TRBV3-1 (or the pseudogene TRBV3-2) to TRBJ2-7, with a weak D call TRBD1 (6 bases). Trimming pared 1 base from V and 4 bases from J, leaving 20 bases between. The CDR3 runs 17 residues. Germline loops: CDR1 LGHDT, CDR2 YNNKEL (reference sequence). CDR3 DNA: TGTGCCAGCAGCCAAGGTGGTATCTCAAAGGGGGTTTACGAGCAGTACTTC. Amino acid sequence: CASSQGGISKGVYEQYF.

CDR3: CSVPNRQYRWGYTF. The CDR3 bases are TGCAGCGTCCCGAACCGACAGTACAGATGGGGCTACACCTTC. The chain combines TRBV29-1 with TRBJ1-2; TRBD1 is a possible D gene (5 bases). CDR1 SQVTM and CDR2 ANQGSEA come from the germline V gene. This CDR3 has 14 amino acids. Trimming shortened V by 6 bases and J by 8 bases, and 22 bases separated the two germline ends.